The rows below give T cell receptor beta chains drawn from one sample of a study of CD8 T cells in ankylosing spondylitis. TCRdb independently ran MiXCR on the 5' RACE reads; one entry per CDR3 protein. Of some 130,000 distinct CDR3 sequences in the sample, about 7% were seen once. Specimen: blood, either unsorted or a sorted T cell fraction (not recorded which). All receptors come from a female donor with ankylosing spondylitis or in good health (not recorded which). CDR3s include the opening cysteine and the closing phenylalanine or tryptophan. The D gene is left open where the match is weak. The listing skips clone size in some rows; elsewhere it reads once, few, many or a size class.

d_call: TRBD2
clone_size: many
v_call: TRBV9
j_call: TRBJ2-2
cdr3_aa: CASSNGGAATGELFF
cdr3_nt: TGTGCCAGCAGCAACGGGGGGGCCGCCACCGGGGAGCTGTTTTTT

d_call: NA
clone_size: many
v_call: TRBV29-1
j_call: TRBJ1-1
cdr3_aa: CSVTDSMNTEAFF
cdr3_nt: TGCAGCGTTACGGACAGCATGAACACTGAAGCTTTCTTT

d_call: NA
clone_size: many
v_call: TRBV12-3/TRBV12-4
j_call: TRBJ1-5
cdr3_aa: CASNQGFDQPQHF
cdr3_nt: TGTGCCAGCAACCAAGGCTTTGATCAGCCCCAGCATTTT

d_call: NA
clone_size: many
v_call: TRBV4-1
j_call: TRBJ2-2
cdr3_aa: CASSLQGSGNTGELFF
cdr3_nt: TGCGCCAGCAGCCTCCAGGGGAGCGGGAACACCGGGGAGCTGTTTTTT

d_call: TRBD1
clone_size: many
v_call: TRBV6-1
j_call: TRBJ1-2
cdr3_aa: CASRNPQGIDYGYTF
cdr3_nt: TGTGCCAGCAGGAACCCACAGGGGATCGACTATGGCTACACCTTC

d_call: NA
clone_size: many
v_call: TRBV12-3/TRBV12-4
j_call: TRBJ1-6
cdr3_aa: CASSLGANNSPLHF
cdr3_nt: TGTGCCAGCAGTTTAGGGGCCAATAATTCACCCCTCCACTTT

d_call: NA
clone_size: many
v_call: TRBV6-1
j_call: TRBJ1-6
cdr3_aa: CASSRSMDSLGSPLHF
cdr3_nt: TGTGCCAGCAGCCGGTCCATGGACAGTTTGGGTTCACCCCTCCACTTT

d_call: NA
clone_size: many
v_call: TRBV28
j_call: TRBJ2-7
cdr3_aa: CASSSDSYEQYF
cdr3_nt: TGCGCCAGCAGCTCGGACAGCTACGAGCAGTACTTC

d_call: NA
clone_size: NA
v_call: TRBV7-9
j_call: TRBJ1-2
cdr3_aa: CASTQEQGRGGYTF
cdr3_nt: TGTGCCAGCACCCAAGAACAGGGACGCGGGGGCTACACCTTC

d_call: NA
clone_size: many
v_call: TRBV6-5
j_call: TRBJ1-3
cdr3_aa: CASSYSTGMAGNTIYF
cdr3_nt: TGTGCCAGCAGTTACTCGACGGGGATGGCTGGAAACACCATATATTTT

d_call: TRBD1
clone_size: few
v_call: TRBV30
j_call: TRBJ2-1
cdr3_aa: CAWSRNRGYNEQFF
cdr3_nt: TGTGCCTGGAGTAGGAACAGGGGATACAATGAGCAGTTCTTC

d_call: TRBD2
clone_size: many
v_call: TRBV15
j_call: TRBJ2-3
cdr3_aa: CATSRDGAGGPLDTQYF
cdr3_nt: TGTGCCACCAGCAGAGATGGTGCGGGGGGGCCCCTAGATACGCAGTATTTT

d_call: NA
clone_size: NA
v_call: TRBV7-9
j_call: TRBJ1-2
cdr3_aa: CASSPHRSTGHGYTF
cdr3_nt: TGTGCCAGCAGCCCCCACCGGTCAACAGGGCATGGCTACACCTTC

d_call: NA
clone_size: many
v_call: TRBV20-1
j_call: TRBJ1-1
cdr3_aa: CSAYTDTEAFF
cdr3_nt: TGCAGTGCTTACACAGACACTGAAGCTTTCTTT

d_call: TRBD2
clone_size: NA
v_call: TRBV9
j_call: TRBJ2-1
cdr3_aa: CASSPTAGGGYNEQFF
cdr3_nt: TGTGCCAGCAGCCCCACAGCGGGGGGTGGTTACAATGAGCAGTTCTTC

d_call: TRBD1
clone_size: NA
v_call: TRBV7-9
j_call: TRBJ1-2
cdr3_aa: CASSFPGQGAGGYTF
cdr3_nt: TGTGCCAGCAGCTTTCCTGGACAGGGAGCCGGAGGCTACACCTTC

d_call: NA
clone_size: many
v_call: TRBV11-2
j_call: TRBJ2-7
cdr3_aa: CASSPRLAYEQYF
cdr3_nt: TGTGCCAGCAGCCCCCGGCTAGCGTACGAGCAGTACTTC

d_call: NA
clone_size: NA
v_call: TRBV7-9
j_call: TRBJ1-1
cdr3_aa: CASSLDRTVTEAFF
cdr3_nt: TGTGCCAGCAGCTTAGACCGGACAGTCACTGAAGCTTTCTTT

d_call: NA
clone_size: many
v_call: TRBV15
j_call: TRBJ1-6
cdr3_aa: CATGTRNSPLHF
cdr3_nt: TGTGCCACCGGAACTCGAAATTCACCCCTCCACTTT

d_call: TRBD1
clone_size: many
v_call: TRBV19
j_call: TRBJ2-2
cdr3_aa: CASSADRGSLRTGELFF
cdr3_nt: TGTGCCAGTAGCGCCGACAGGGGGTCTCTCCGCACCGGGGAGCTGTTTTTT

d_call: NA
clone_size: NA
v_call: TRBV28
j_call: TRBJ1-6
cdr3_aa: CASRRTGSPLHF
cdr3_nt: TGTGCCAGCAGGAGAACAGGGTCACCCCTCCACTTT

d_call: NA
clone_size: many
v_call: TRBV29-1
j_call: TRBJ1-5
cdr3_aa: CSVGRGGNQPQHF
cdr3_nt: TGCAGCGTTGGGAGGGGAGGTAATCAGCCCCAGCATTTT

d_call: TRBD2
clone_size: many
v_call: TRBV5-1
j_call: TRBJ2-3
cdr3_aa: CASSTTSGGSTDTQYF
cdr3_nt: TGCGCCAGCAGCACGACTAGCGGGGGGTCCACAGATACGCAGTATTTT

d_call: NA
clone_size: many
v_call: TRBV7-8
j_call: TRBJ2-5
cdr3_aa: CASSSKGYQETQYF
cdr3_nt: TGTGCCAGCAGCTCGAAGGGCTACCAAGAGACCCAGTACTTC

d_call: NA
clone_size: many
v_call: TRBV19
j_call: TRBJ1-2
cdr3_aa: CASSSQTGMGGYTF
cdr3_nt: TGTGCCAGTAGTTCCCAGACAGGAATGGGCGGCTACACCTTC

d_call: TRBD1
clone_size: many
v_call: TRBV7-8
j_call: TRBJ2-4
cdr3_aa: CASSLPDRGPAKNIQYF
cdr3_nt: TGTGCCAGCAGCTTACCTGACAGGGGACCAGCCAAAAACATTCAGTACTTC

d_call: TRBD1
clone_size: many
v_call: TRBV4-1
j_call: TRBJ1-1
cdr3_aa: CASSQEIQGDTEAFF
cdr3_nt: TGCGCCAGCAGCCAAGAAATACAGGGGGACACTGAAGCTTTCTTT

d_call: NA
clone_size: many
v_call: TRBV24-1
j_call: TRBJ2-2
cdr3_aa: CATSDPPNTGELFF
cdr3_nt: TGTGCCACCAGTGATCCACCGAACACCGGGGAGCTGTTTTTT

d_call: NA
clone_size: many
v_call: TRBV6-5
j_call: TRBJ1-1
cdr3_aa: CASSYWGRKNTEAFF
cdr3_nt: TGTGCCAGCAGTTACTGGGGCAGGAAGAACACTGAAGCTTTCTTT

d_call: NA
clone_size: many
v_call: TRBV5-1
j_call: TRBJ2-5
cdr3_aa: CASSLGGILSETQYF
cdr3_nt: TGCGCCAGCAGCTTGGGGGGGATATTATCGGAGACCCAGTACTTC

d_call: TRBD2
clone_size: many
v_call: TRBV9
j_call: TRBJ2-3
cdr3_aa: CASSVAAGGPTDTQYF
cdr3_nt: TGTGCCAGCAGCGTAGCGGCGGGGGGGCCCACAGATACGCAGTATTTT

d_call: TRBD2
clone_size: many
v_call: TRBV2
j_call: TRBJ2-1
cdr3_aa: CASSGTSGGANNEQFF
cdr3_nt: TGTGCCAGCAGTGGGACTAGCGGGGGGGCAAACAATGAGCAGTTCTTC

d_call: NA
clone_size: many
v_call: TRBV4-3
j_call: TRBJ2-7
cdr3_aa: CASSQGAEMTYEQYF
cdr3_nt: TGCGCCAGCAGCCAAGGGGCAGAGATGACCTACGAGCAGTACTTC

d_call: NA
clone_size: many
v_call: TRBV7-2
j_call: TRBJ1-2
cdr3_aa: CASSSGGANYGYTF
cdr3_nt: TGTGCCAGCAGCTCGGGCGGGGCTAACTATGGCTACACCTTC

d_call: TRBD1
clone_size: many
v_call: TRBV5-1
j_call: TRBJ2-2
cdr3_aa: CASSLAKGTGNTGELFF
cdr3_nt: TGCGCCAGCAGCTTGGCCAAAGGGACAGGAAACACCGGGGAGCTGTTTTTT

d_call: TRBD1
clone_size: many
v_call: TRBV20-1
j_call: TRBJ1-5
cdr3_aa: CSARSDRGNQPQHF
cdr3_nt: TGCAGTGCTAGATCCGACAGGGGAAATCAGCCCCAGCATTTT

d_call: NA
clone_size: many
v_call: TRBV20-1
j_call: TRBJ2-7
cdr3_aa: CSAKKGHANEQYF
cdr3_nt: TGCAGTGCGAAGAAGGGGCACGCCAACGAGCAGTACTTC